A single sample gave rise to the 15 T cell receptor beta chains below, sequenced in a study of blood T cell repertoires in COVID-19. This table comes from immunoSEQ multiplex PCR, and its TCRdb copy is limited to in-frame clones, with some not included. The data hold about 62,000 clones, with roughly nine tenths observed a single time. Sequencing was done on a sample of peripheral blood. The receptors originated from a woman aged 60-70 years with COVID-19, enrolled during active disease.

The chain employs TRBV7-9 and TRBJ1-5, with TRBD1 as a possible D gene (5 bases). Per the germline V gene, CDR1 is SEHNR and CDR2 is FQNEAQ (reference sequence). The CDR3 totals 15 residues. The germline V and J ends were trimmed by 5 bases and 4 bases, with 15 bases remaining between them. This CDR3 is CASSNFPPGNQPQHF. The CDR3 DNA follows: TGTGCCAGCAGCAATTTCCCCCCAGGGAATCAGCCCCAGCATTTT.

This clone has only one observation. The chain joins TRBV12-3 or TRBV12-4 to TRBJ2-3; 11 nucleotides align to TRBD2. J was trimmed by 8 bases and V by 6 bases; bases with no gene match: 4. The length of the CDR3 is 13 residues. Here the CDR3 reads CASSKTSGTTQYF. The CDR3 region has the DNA TGTGCCAGCAGCAAGACTAGCGGGACTACGCAGTATTTT.

V is TRBV19 and J is TRBJ2-1; 15 bases are a match to TRBD2. The CDR3 has 16 amino acids. V was clipped by 6 bases and J by 8 bases; unmatched bases: 8. The germline V gene encodes CDR1 LNHDA and CDR2 SQIVND (reference sequence). CDR3 sequence: CASSGLAGGFWDEQFF. For the CDR3, the DNA is TGTGCCAGTAGCGGACTAGCGGGAGGGTTTTGGGATGAGCAGTTCTTC.

The CDR3 loop reads CATSDFGTGTDTQYF. In nucleotides, the CDR3 is TGTGCCACCAGTGACTTCGGGACAGGCACAGATACGCAGTATTTT. The genes are TRBV24-1 and TRBJ2-3, with 7 bases aligning to TRBD1. There are 15 residues in the CDR3. Germline assignment: CDR1 KGHDR and CDR2 SFDVKD. With 4 bases clipped from V and 1 base from J, the junction kept 4 bases outside the gene matches.

The J gene is TRBJ1-5, the V gene TRBV30, with 7 bases aligning to TRBD1. CDR1 is GTSNPN, CDR2 SVGIG, per germline (reference sequence). The CDR3 is made up of 15 amino acids. V lost 2 bases, J lost 1 base, and 5 bases stayed unmatched. For the CDR3, the DNA is TGTGCCTGGAGTTGGACAGGAACAAGCAATCAGCCCCAGCATTTT. It yields the protein CAWSWTGTSNQPQHF.

The chain uses TRBV7-9 and TRBJ1-4, with D maybe TRBD1 (6 bases). CDR1 and CDR2 (germline): SEHNR, FQNEAQ (reference sequence). V lost 2 bases and J 7 bases, leaving 17 bases between the germline ends. The CDR3 loop spans 16 amino acids. The CDR3 here is CASSLPITGLGEKLFF. CDR3 bases: TGTGCCAGCAGCTTACCGATAACAGGGTTGGGTGAAAAACTGTTTTTT.

The chain carries TRBV27 and TRBJ1-1; 7 bases agree with TRBD1. Looked up from germline, CDR1 is MNHEY and CDR2 is SMNVEV (reference sequence). The junction had 9 bases not matched to a gene; V was cut back by 1 base and J by 4 bases. The CDR3 extends over 16 amino acids. The CDR3 region is CASSLYVGAGGTEAFF. CDR3 nucleotide sequence: TGTGCCAGCAGTTTATACGTGGGGGCAGGGGGCACTGAAGCTTTCTTT.

The V and J genes are TRBV4-2 and TRBJ2-3, with D possibly being TRBD2 (6 bases). CDR1 and CDR2 from the germline V gene are LGHNA and YNFKEQ. V was pared by 1 base and J by 3 bases, with 14 bases between. CDR3 length: 16 residues. CDR3 residues: CASSQVLAGLTDTQYF. The CDR3, as DNA: TGTGCCAGCAGCCAAGTCTTGGCGGGACTGACAGATACGCAGTATTTT.

The chain recombines TRBV9 with TRBJ2-1; perhaps TRBD2 as D (6 bases). The CDR3 runs to 14 residues. Trimming shortened V by 4 bases and J by 7 bases, and 15 bases separated the two germline ends. Germline V lookup: CDR1 SGDLS, CDR2 YYNGEE. CDR3 region: CASSLYSGGNEQFF. In nucleotides, the CDR3 is TGTGCCAGCAGCTTGTATTCCGGGGGTAATGAGCAGTTCTTC.

This clone appeared a single time. This chain joins TRBV5-1 and TRBJ1-5, with TRBD1 matching over 8 bases. The germline V gene encodes CDR1 SGHRS and CDR2 YFSETQ. CDR3 length equals 15 residues. The ends lost 5 bases at V and 5 bases at J; junction bases unmatched: 9. The CDR3 nucleotides are TGCGCCAGCAGTCGACATCCAGGGGGCGATCAGCCCCAGCATTTT. It is translated as CASSRHPGGDQPQHF.

The chain uses TRBV30 and TRBJ2-7; 10 bases fit TRBD2. Germline-derived CDR1 and CDR2 are GTSNPN and SVGIG (reference sequence). The ends lost 3 bases at V and 2 bases at J; junction bases unmatched: 7. The CDR3 extends over 15 amino acids. CDR3 DNA: TGTGCCTGGAGCCGGGGACTAGCGCAAACCTACGAGCAGTACTTC. Protein: CAWSRGLAQTYEQYF.

This sequence joins TRBV27 and TRBJ2-7; D is ambiguous. This CDR3 spans 13 amino acids. Germline V CDR1 and CDR2: MNHEY, SMNVEV (reference sequence). The V and J ends lost 3 bases and 0 bases respectively, with 6 bases between them. CDR3: CASSFDSSYEQYF. For the CDR3, the DNA is TGTGCCAGCAGTTTCGATAGCTCCTACGAGCAGTACTTC.

V is TRBV28 and J is TRBJ1-4; D possibly corresponds to TRBD1 (5 bases). V dropped 3 bases and J dropped 2 bases, with 10 bases sitting between them. This CDR3 is built from 15 residues. The germline V gene has CDR1 MDHEN and CDR2 SYDVKM. CDR3 sequence (DNA): TGTGCCAGCAGTTTGGGGGGGGTTACTAATGAAAAACTGTTTTTT. Amino acid sequence: CASSLGGVTNEKLFF.

V is TRBV24-1 and J is TRBJ2-7, with D maybe TRBD1 (6 bases). Germline V CDR1 and CDR2: KGHDR, SFDVKD. This CDR3 contains 13 residues. The ends were cut back, 4 bases at V and 7 bases at J, with 13 bases in the middle. CDR3 loop: CATSDPLRGEQYF. CDR3 DNA sequence: TGTGCCACCAGTGACCCCCTGAGGGGGGAGCAGTACTTC.

This clone was seen only a few times. This rearrangement joins TRBV29-1 to TRBJ1-2, with 8 positions matching TRBD1. V shed 6 bases, J shed 5 bases, and the junction held 8 bases outside the gene matches. This CDR3 is built from 13 residues. The germline gives CDR1 SQVTM, CDR2 ANQGSEA. CDR3 coding DNA: TGCAGCGTGGGACAGGTCGCCTCGTATGGCTACACCTTC. It specifies CSVGQVASYGYTF.